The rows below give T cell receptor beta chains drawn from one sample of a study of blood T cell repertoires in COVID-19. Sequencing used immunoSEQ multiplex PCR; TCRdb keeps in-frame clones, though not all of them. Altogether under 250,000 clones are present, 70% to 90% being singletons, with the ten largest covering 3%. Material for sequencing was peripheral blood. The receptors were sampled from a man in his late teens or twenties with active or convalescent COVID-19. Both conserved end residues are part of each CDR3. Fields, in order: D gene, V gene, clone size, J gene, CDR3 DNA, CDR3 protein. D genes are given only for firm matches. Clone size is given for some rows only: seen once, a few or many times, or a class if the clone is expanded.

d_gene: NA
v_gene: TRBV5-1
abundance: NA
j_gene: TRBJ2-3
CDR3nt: TGCGCCAGCAGCTACTCGGATACGCAGTATTTT
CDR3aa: CASSYSDTQYF

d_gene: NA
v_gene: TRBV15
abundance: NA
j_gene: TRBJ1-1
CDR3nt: TGTGCCACCAGCAGAGCGGAAGGGGCAGCCTCTTTCTTT
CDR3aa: CATSRAEGAASFF

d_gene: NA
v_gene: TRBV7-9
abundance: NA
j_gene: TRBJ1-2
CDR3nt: TGTGCCAGCAGCTTGGGTCCGGGCTATGGCTACACCTTC
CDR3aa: CASSLGPGYGYTF

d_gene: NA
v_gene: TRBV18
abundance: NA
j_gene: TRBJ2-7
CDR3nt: TGTGCCAGCTCACCCCCCAAGACAGGCCCCAGCTCCTACGAGCAGTACTTC
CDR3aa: CASSPPKTGPSSYEQYF

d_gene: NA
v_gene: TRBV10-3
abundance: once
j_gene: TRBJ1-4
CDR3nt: TGTGCCACCAACAGGGATGGGGCTAATGAAAAACTGTTTTTT
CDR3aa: CATNRDGANEKLFF

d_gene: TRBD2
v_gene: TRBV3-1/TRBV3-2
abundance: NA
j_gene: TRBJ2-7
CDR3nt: TGTGCCAGCAGCCAAGGAATGGAGAGTAGCGGGAGCTCCTACGAGCAGTACTTC
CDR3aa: CASSQGMESSGSSYEQYF

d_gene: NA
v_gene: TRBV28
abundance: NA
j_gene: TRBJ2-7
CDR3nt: TGTGCCAGCAGTTCCCCCGGGGGGCCTCTCTACGAGCAGTACTTC
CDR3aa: CASSSPGGPLYEQYF

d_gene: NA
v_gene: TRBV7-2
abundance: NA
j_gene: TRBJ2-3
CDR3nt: TGTGCCAGCAGACCCCCCCCCGAGCCTACGCAGTATTTT
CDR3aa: CASRPPPEPTQYF

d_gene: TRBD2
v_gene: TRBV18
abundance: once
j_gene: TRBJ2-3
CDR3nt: TGTGCCAGCTCAGCAGCGGGGACGACAGATACGCAGTATTTT
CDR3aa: CASSAAGTTDTQYF

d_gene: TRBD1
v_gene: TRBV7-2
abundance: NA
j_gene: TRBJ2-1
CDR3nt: TGTGCCAGCAGCTTAGTAGGGACAGGGATAAACCAGTTCTTC
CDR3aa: CASSLVGTGINQFF

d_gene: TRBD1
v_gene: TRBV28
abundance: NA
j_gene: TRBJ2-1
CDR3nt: TGTGCCAGCATCGTTGGACAGGGGATCTACAATGAGCAGTTCTTC
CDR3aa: CASIVGQGIYNEQFF

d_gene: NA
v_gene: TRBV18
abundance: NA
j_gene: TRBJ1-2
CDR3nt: TGTGCCAGCTCACCGGTTGGAGGGAGCACGCTCTATGGCTACACCTTC
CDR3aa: CASSPVGGSTLYGYTF

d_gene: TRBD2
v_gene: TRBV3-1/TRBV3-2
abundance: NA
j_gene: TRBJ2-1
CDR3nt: TGTGCCAGCAGCCAGGGACTACCGGTCTACAATGAGCAGTTCTTC
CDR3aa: CASSQGLPVYNEQFF

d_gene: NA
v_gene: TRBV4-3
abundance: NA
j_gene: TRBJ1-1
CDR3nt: TGCGCCAGCAGCACCCGCGGGACTCAGGCTGAAGCTTTCTTT
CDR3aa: CASSTRGTQAEAFF

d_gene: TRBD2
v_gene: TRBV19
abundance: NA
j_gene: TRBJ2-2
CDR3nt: TGTGCCAGTAGTATCCCTCGGCTAGCGGGAGTAACCGGGGAGCTGTTTTTT
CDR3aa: CASSIPRLAGVTGELFF

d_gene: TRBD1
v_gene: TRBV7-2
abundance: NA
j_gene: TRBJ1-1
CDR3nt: TGTGCCAGCAGCTCAGCGAGGAGGGGGCTGGCTGAAGCTTTCTTT
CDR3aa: CASSSARRGLAEAFF

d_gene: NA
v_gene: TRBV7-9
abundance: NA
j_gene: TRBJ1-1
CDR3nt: TGTGCCAGCAGCCCGCACGAGGGTGGCACTGAAGCTTTCTTT
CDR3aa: CASSPHEGGTEAFF

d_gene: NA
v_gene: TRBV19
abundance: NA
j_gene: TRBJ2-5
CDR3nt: TGTGCCAGTACCCCCCCCCGATGGGCAGAGACCCAGTACTTC
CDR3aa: CASTPPRWAETQYF

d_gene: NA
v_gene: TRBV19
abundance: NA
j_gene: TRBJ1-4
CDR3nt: TGTGCCAGTAGTATCGTTGACATTGGAGAAAAACTGTTTTTT
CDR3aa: CASSIVDIGEKLFF

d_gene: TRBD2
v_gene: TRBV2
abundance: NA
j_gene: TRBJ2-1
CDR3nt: TGTGCCAGCAGTGAGGCTCTAGCGGGATACAATGAGCAGTTCTTC
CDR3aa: CASSEALAGYNEQFF

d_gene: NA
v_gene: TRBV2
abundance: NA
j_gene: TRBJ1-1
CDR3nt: TGTGCCAGCAGTGAAGAGTTGGGGGGGACAACTGAAGCTTTCTTT
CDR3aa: CASSEELGGTTEAFF

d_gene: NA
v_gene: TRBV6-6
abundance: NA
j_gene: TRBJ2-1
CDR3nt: TGTGCCAGCAGTTACGGTAGCAGTCTGGATGAGCAGTTCTTC
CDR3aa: CASSYGSSLDEQFF

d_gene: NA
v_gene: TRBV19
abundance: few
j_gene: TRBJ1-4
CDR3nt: TGTGCCAGTAGTATAGGACAGACAACTAATGAAAAACTGTTTTTT
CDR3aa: CASSIGQTTNEKLFF

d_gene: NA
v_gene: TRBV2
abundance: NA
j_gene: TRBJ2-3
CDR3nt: TGTGCCAGCACGGGACTTCAAACCACAGATACGCAGTATTTT
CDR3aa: CASTGLQTTDTQYF

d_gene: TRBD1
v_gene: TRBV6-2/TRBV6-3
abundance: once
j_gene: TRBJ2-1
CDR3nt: TGTGCCAGCAGTTACTCAGGGGGCCCCTCCTACAATGAGCAGTTCTTC
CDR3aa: CASSYSGGPSYNEQFF

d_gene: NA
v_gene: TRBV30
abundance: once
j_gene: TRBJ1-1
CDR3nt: TGTGCGTACCAAGGGGAAGGTGACACTGAAGCTTTCTTT
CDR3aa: CAYQGEGDTEAFF

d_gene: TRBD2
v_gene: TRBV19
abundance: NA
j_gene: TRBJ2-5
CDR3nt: TGTGCCAGTAGTCACGGACTAGCGGGACAAGAGACCCAGTACTTC
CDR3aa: CASSHGLAGQETQYF

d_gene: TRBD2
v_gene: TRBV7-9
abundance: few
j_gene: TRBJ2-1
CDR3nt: TGTGCCAGCAGCTTGTCCCTAGCGGACTCCTACAATGAGCAGTTCTTC
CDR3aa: CASSLSLADSYNEQFF